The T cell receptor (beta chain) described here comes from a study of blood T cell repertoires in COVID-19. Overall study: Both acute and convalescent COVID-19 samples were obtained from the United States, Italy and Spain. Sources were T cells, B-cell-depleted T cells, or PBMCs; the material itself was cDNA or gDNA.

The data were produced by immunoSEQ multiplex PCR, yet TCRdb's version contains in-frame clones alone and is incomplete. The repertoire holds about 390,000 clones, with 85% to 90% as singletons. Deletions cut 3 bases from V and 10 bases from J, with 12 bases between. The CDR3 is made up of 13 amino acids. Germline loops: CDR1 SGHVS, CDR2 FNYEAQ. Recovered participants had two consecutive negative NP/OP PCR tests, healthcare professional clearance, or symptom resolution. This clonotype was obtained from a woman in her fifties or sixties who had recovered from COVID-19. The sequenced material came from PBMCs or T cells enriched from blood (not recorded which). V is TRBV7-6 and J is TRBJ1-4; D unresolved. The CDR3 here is CASSFREEGKLFF. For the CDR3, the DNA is TGTGCCAGCAGCTTCCGGGAAGAAGGAAAACTGTTTTTT.